This T cell receptor beta chain was retrieved from a study of cytomegalovirus exposure and HLA in healthy donors. The study's findings and limits: V segments that were indistinguishable, TRBV6-2 and TRBV6-3 among them, were omitted from analysis. TCR beta sequences reportedly predicted most subjects' HLA-A and HLA-B alleles accurately. V- and J-gene trimming of TCR beta was linked (in a later analysis) to a missense DCLRE1C variant.

This CDR3 spans 16 amino acids. V lost 4 bases and J 6 bases, leaving 23 bases between the germline ends. From germline, CDR1 is SGHKS and CDR2 YYEKEE (reference sequence). PCR amplification relied on 60 Vbeta primers (plus 13 Jbeta primers). Data came from immunoSEQ multiplex PCR; TCRdb stores just in-frame clones and leaves some out. The data show roughly 100,000 clones, around four fifths seen once. Comment on this clone: Its specificity is not known.

The chain is built from TRBV5-5 and TRBJ2-7; D is perhaps TRBD2 (5 bases). Material: PBMCs. This clonotype was obtained from a man in his fifties in good health and CMV-seronegative. The CDR3 DNA sequence: TGTGCCAGCAGCCTATACACGGGATTAATCTTCGGCGAGCAGTACTTC. It yields the protein CASSLYTGLIFGEQYF.